This T cell receptor (beta chain) derives from a study of siplizumab effects on memory and regulatory T cells. Sequencing used immunoSEQ multiplex PCR; TCRdb keeps in-frame clones, though not all of them. The sample consists of about 110,000 clones, 85% to 95% of them appearing once. CDR1 and CDR2 from the germline V gene are SGHRS and YFSETQ. The V end lost 4 bases, the J end lost 2 bases, and 13 bases lay between the germline ends. The CDR3 is 15 amino acids. V is TRBV5-1 and J is TRBJ2-1; D uncertain. The TCR comes from a human donor in good health. Sequencing used CD4+ T cells sorted from blood. The CDR3 region has the DNA TGCGCCAGCAGCCTACAGTCGACGACCTACAATGAGCAGTTCTTC. It specifies CASSLQSTTYNEQFF.